Only a few counts were recorded for the clone carrying this TCR beta chain. The sample is drawn from a study of blood T cell repertoires in COVID-19. The overall study: Whether acute or convalescent, the COVID-19 samples came from the United States, Italy and Spain.

The V gene's germline CDR1 is SGHRS and CDR2 YFSETQ. V was trimmed by 4 bases and J by 4 bases, leaving 15 bases between them. CDR3 length: 15 residues. Using immunoSEQ multiplex PCR, the repertoire was profiled, and TCRdb retains in-frame clones only, with some absent. The data hold 30,000 to 40,000 clones, with about nine tenths observed a single time. Sequenced material: peripheral blood. The TCR sequence derives from a man aged 80 or over with active COVID-19. This sequence joins TRBV5-1 and TRBJ2-1, with no clear D. CDR3 nucleotides: TGCGCCAGCAGCCCCCCTTTGGGCACGTACAATGAGCAGTTCTTC. Amino acid sequence: CASSPPLGTYNEQFF.